Here is one T cell receptor (beta chain) with its context. This entry belongs to a study of response to subunit inactivated influenza vaccine. CDR3 length: 12 amino acids. The V end lost 7 bases, the J end lost 7 bases, and 13 bases lay between the germline ends. From the RT-PCR reads, TCRdb called clonotypes with MiXCR, one entry per CDR3 protein. The data show 490,000 or so distinct CDR3 sequences, less than 8% seen once. The receptor was derived from a man aged 50-75 years who received an inactivated influenza vaccine. This chain uses TRBV12-3 or TRBV12-4 with TRBJ1-1; D not resolved. The sample consisted of PBMCs from blood, taken less than 30 months after vaccination. The CDR3 sequence: CASNLYGFEAFF. CDR3 bases: TGTGCCAGCAACCTATACGGATTTGAAGCTTTCTTT.